This TCR beta chain was captured in a study of OX40 agonist ivuxolimab in advanced cancers. General study results and limits: On average, CD8+ T cells had more expanded clones than CD4+.

Concerning this clone itself: Its specificity is unknown.

Clones were read by immunoSEQ multiplex PCR, and TCRdb kept only the in-frame ones, dropping some. In the table there are approximately 120,000 clones, 80% to 95% of which are singletons. The V end lost 0 bases, the J end lost 5 bases, and 13 bases lay between the germline ends. CDR3 length: 15 residues. Germline values: CDR1 MNHEY, CDR2 SVGAGI. V is TRBV6-5 and J is TRBJ1-1, with unresolved D. This specimen was CD4+ or CD8+ T cells sorted from blood, taken in a trial of the OX40 agonist ivuxolimab. The origin of this receptor is an adult with an advanced solid tumor such as melanoma, head and neck, liver or kidney cancer. This CDR3 reads CASSYSGRFPTEAFF. In DNA, the CDR3 is TGTGCCAGCAGTTACTCGGGTAGGTTCCCGACTGAAGCTTTCTTT.